The sequence of this T cell receptor (beta chain) was determined in a study of T cell changes during pregnancy in multiple sclerosis. The table lists this clone with a count of one. V lost 4 bases and J lost 3; bases outside the gene matches: 9. This CDR3 is 15 amino acids long. CDR1 is SGHRS and CDR2 is YFSETQ in the germline V gene. Repertoires were generated with immunoSEQ multiplex PCR, while TCRdb's copy carries only in-frame clones and drops some. Among fewer than 85,000 clones listed, approximately 94% were seen once. This material consisted of peripheral blood, taken in the third trimester of pregnancy. The TCR comes from a female donor with multiple sclerosis, enrolled in a pregnancy study. The rearrangement uses TRBV5-1 and TRBJ2-7; 8 bases agree with TRBD1. CDR3 in amino acids: CASSDSTGVGYEQYF. Written as DNA, the CDR3 is TGCGCCAGCAGCGACTCGACAGGGGTGGGCTACGAGCAGTACTTC.